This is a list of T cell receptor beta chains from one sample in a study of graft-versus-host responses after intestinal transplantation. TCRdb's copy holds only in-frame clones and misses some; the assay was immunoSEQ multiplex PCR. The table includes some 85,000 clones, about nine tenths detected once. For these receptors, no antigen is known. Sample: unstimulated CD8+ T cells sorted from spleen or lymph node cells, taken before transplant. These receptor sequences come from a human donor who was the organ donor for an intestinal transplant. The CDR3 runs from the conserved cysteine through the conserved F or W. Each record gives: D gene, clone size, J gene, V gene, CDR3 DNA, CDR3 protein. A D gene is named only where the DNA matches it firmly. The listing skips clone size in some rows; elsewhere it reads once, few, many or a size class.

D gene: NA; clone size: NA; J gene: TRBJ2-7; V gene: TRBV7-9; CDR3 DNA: TGTGCCAGCAATGGGGGCCCCTCCTACGAGCAGTACTTC; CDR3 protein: CASNGGPSYEQYF
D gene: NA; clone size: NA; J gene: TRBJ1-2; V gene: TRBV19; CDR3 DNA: TGTGCCAGTAGTATAGGAGGGTTTATGGTATGGAACTACACCTTC; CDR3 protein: CASSIGGFMVWNYTF
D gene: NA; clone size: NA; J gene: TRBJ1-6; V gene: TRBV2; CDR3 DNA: TGTGCCAGCATTGCCCGCGGATATAATTCACCCCTCCACTTT; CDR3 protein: CASIARGYNSPLHF
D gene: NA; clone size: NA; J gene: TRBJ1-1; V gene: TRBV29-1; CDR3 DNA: TGTAGCGGAGTCGAGGGTATGAACACTGAAGCTTTCTTT; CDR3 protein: CSGVEGMNTEAFF
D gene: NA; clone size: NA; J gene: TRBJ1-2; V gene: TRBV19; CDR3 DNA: TGTGCCAGTAGCCCGGGGAGTGTCGCTAACTATGGCTACACCTTC; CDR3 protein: CASSPGSVANYGYTF
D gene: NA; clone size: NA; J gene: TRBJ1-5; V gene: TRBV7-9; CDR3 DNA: TGTGCCAGCAGCTTACAGGGATACAATCAGCCCCAGCATTTT; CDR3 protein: CASSLQGYNQPQHF
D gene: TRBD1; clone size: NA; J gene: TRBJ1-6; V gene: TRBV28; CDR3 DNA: TGTGCCAGCAGTCTGGGACAGGGCTACCGTTCACCCCTCCACTTT; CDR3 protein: CASSLGQGYRSPLHF
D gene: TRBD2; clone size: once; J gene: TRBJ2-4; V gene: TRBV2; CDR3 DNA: TGTGCCAGCAATGGTGGGGGGGAAGGGATTCAGTACTTC; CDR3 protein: CASNGGGEGIQYF
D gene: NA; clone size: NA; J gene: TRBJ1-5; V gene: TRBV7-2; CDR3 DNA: TGTGCCAGCAGCTTAGCGTTCCCAGGGTATGGTTCTCCCCAGCCCCAGCATTTT; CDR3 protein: CASSLAFPGYGSPQPQHF
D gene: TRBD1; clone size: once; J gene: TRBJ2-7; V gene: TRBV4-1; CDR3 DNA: TGCGCCAGCAGCCATGACAGGGGTTCATCCTACGAGCAGTACTTC; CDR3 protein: CASSHDRGSSYEQYF
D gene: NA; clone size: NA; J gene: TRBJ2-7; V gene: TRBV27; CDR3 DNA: TGTGCCAGCAGTTTATCCCCCAGCTACGAGCAGTACTTC; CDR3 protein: CASSLSPSYEQYF
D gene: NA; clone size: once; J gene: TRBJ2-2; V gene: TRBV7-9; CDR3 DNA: TGTGCCAGCAGCTTAGTCCCCTTGAACACCGGGGAGCTGTTTTTT; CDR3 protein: CASSLVPLNTGELFF
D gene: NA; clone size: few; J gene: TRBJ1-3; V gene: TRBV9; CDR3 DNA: TGTGCCAGCAGCGAGGGTGGGAGCTCTGGAAACACCATATATTTT; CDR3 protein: CASSEGGSSGNTIYF
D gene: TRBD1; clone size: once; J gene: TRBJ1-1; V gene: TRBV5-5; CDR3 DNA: TGTGCCAGCAGCTGGACACAGGGGGCTCGGGAAGCTTTCTTT; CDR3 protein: CASSWTQGAREAFF
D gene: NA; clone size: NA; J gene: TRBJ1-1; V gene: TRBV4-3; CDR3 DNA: TGCGCCAGCAGCCAAGATCCAGGGCTGAGCCTTGAAGCTTTCTTT; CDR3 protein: CASSQDPGLSLEAFF
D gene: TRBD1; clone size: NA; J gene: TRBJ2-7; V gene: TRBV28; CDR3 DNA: TGTGCCAGCAGGCCGCAGACAGGGGATAACGAGCAGTACTTC; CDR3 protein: CASRPQTGDNEQYF
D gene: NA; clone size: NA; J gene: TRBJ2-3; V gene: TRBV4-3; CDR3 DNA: TGCGCCAGCAGCCTGCACCCGGGAAATCCAACAGATACGCAGTATTTT; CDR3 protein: CASSLHPGNPTDTQYF
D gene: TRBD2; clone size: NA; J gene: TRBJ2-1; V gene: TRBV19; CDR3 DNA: TGTGCCAGTAGCGGGACTAGCGGGCCCAATGAGCAGTTCTTC; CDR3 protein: CASSGTSGPNEQFF
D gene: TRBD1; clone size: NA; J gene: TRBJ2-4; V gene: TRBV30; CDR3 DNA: TGTGCCTGGAGTGCTCGGGACAGTATAGCCAAAAACATTCAGTACTTC; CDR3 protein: CAWSARDSIAKNIQYF
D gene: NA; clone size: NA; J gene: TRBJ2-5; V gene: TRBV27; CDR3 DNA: TGTGCCAGCAGCCACGCAGGGGAGACCCAGTACTTC; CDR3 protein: CASSHAGETQYF
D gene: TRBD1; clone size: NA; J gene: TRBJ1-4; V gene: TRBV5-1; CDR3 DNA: TGCGCCAGCAGCTGGGGGTCGGACAGGGAGGCACCGGATGAAAAACTGTTTTTT; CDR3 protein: CASSWGSDREAPDEKLFF
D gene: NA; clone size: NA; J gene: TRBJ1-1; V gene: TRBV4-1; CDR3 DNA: TGCGCCAGCAGCCAAGATAAGCGGCAGCCGAACACTGAAGCTTTCTTT; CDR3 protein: CASSQDKRQPNTEAFF
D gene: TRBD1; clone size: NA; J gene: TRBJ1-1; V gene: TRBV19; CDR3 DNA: TGTGCCAGTAGTGCATACAGGGGAGGGAACACTGAAGCTTTCTTT; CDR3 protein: CASSAYRGGNTEAFF
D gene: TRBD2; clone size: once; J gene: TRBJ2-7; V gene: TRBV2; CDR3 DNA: TGTGCCAGCAGTGAGTCGGCTGTAGCGGGGGACTCCTACGAGCAGTACTTC; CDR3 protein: CASSESAVAGDSYEQYF
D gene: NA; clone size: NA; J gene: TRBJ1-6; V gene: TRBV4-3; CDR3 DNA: TGCGCCAGCAGCCCCGTGGCGCAGGGAGGGTCACCCCTCCACTTT; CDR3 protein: CASSPVAQGGSPLHF
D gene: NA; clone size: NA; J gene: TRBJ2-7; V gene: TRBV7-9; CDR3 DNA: TGTGCCAGCAGCTTAATTGGGGCAGGACCCTACGAGCAGTACTTC; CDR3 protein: CASSLIGAGPYEQYF
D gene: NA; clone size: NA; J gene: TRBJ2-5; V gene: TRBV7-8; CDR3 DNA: TGTGCCAGCAGCTTAGGGTCGGCAGGCGCTTATTTGGACCAGTACTTC; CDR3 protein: CASSLGSAGAYLDQYF
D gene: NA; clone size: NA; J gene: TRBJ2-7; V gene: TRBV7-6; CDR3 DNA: TGTGCCAGCAGCTTGAGTGACAGATCCCTAAGCTCCTACGAGCAGTACTTC; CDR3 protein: CASSLSDRSLSSYEQYF
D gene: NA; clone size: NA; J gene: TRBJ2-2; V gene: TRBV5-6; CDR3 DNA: TGTGCCAGCAGCTTGAGGAGGGGGCAGGGCGGGGAGCTGTTTTTT; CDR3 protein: CASSLRRGQGGELFF
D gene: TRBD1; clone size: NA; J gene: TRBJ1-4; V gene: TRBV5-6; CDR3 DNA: TGTGCCAGCAGCATGACAGGGCATGAAAAACTGTTTTTT; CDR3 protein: CASSMTGHEKLFF
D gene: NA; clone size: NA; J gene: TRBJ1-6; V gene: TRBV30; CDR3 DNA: TGTGCCTGGAGTGTAGGGGGGGCAGGACTTGGCTCACCCCTCCACTTT; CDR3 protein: CAWSVGGAGLGSPLHF
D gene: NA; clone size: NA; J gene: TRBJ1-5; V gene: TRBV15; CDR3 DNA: TGTGCCACCAGCAGAGGTCGGGGAACTGGTCAGCCCCAGCATTTT; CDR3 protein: CATSRGRGTGQPQHF
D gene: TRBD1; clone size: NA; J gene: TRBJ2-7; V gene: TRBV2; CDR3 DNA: TGTGCCAGCACTTCGGGACAGAGCCCTCTGGAGCAGTACTTC; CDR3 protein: CASTSGQSPLEQYF
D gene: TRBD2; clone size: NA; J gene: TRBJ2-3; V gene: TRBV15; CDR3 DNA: TGTGCCACCAGCAGAGATTGGCTAGCGGGGGATAATACGCAGTATTTT; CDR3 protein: CATSRDWLAGDNTQYF
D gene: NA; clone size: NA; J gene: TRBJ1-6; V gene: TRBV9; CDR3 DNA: TGTGCCAGCAGCGTAAGGATGGAGTCCTCGGTCGGCCTCCACTTT; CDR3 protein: CASSVRMESSVGLHF
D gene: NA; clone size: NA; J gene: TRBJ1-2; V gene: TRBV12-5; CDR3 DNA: TGTGCTAGTGGTTCGGGAACAGGGTTCTATGGCTACACCTTC; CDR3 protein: CASGSGTGFYGYTF
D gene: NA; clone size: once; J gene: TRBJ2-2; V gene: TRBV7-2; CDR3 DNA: TGTGCCAGCAGCTTGGTCTTAGCGGTTAGAACCGGGGAGCTGTTTTTT; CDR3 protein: CASSLVLAVRTGELFF
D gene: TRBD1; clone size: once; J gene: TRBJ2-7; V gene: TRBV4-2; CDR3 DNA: TGTGCCAGCAGCCACCCCGGGACAGGGAACGAGCAGTACTTC; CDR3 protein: CASSHPGTGNEQYF
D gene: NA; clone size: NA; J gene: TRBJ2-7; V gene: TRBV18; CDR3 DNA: TGTGCCAGCTCCACGGACAACCCCTACGAGCAGTACTTC; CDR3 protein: CASSTDNPYEQYF
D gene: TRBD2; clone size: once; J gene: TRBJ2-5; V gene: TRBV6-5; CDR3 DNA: TGTGCCAGCAGTTCCCTTAGCGGGAGGTCAGAGACCCAGTACTTC; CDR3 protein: CASSSLSGRSETQYF
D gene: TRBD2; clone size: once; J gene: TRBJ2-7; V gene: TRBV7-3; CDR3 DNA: TGTGCCAGCAGCCCCGAACTAGCGGGGGGGCACACCGAGCAGTACTTC; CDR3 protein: CASSPELAGGHTEQYF
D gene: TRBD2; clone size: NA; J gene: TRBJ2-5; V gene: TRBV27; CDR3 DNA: TGTGCCAGCAGTACTAGCGGGGGGGCCGGGGAGACCCAGTACTTC; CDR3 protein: CASSTSGGAGETQYF
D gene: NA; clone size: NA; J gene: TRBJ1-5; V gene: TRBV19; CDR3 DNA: TGTGCCAGTAGTTGGGGGCAGAGCAATCAGCCCCAGCATTTT; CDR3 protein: CASSWGQSNQPQHF
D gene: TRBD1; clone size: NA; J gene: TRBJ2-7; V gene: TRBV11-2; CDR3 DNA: TGTGCCAGCAGCCCCGGGACAGAGTACCTCTCCTACGAGCAGTACTTC; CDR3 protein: CASSPGTEYLSYEQYF
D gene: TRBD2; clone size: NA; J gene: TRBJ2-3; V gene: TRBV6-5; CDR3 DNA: TGTGCCAGCTCCCGACTAGCGGGGGGACGGGATACGCAGTATTTT; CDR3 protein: CASSRLAGGRDTQYF
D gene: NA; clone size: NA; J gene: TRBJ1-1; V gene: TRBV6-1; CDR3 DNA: TGTGCCAGCAGGCGGACAGCGCTGAACCTAACTGAAGCTTTCTTT; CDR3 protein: CASRRTALNLTEAFF